The T cell receptor (beta chain) described here comes from a study of cytomegalovirus exposure and HLA in healthy donors. Overall study context: In a later analysis, the roughly 120 validation repertoires were reported to have used the same platform as the 650 to 800 first-cohort repertoires. Study-level points and caveats: Researchers counted over 150 TCR beta chains as cytomegalovirus-associated. A classifier reportedly called cytomegalovirus status with high sensitivity and specificity. The tendency of first-cohort TCR clusters to co-occur in the roughly 110 validation repertoires was the finding of a later analysis.

In the case of this clone: Its antigen is as yet unknown.

TCRdb's table, derived via immunoSEQ multiplex PCR, lists solely in-frame clones and lacks some. The sample yields around 220,000 clones, 65% to 85% seen once. The receptor was derived from a woman aged 30 to 39 in good health and CMV-seropositive. Sample: PBMCs.

The CDR3 loop is CASSDSSRLAGYNEQFF. DNA of the CDR3: TGTGCCAGCAGCGATTCGAGCAGACTAGCGGGATACAATGAGCAGTTCTTC. The genes are TRBV9 and TRBJ2-1, with 11 bases identical to TRBD2. Germline CDR1 is SGDLS and CDR2 is YYNGEE. Trimming cost V 3 bases and J 4 bases; bases outside gene matches: 9. The CDR3 runs to 17 residues.